This TCR beta chain was sequenced in a study of cytomegalovirus exposure and HLA in healthy donors. This clone was found once. Its antigen is not known. General observations from the study: In a later analysis, CMV-associated beta chains were mostly HLA-associated, it appeared. In an earlier analysis, about 87% or about 30%: the productive usage of most TCR beta V segments.

The donors gave bone marrow, and they were healthy. Germline V lookup: CDR1 SEHNR, CDR2 FQNEAQ (reference sequence). CDR3 length: 16 amino acids. The trim removed 1 base at V and 4 bases at J, leaving 6 bases unmatched. PCR amplification relied on 60 Vbeta primers (plus 13 Jbeta primers). Sequenced by immunoSEQ multiplex PCR; TCRdb stores in-frame clones only, minus some. In the table there are around 130,000 clones, approximately 89% of which are singletons. This chain uses TRBV7-9 with TRBJ1-2, with 10 bases aligning to TRBD1. The clonotype was recovered from a woman in her 30s in good health and CMV-seropositive. Specimen: PBMCs. The CDR3, as DNA: TGTGCCAGCAGCTTAGGAAGGGACAGGGGCCTCTATGGCTACACCTTC. It encodes CASSLGRDRGLYGYTF.